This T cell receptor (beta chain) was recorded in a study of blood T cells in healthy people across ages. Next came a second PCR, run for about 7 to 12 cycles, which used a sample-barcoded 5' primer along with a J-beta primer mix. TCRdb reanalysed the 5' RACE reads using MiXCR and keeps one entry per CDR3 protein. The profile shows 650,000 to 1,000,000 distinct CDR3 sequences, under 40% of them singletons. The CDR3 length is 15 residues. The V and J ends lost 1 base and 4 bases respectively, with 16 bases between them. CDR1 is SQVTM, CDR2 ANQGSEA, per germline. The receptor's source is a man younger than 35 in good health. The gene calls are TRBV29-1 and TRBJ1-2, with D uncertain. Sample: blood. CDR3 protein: CSVEGFSPSLYGYTF. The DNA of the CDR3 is TGCAGCGTTGAAGGCTTTAGCCCTAGCCTCTATGGCTACACCTTC.